A single sample is the source of the 31 T cell receptor beta chains below, sequenced in a study of Ad26.COV2.S vaccination and SARS-CoV-2 variants. The data were produced by immunoSEQ multiplex PCR, yet TCRdb's version contains in-frame clones alone and is incomplete. The data hold around 300,000 clones, with about 85% observed a single time. Noted treatment: over 15 received Ad26.COV2.S at low or high dose, single or two shots; about five received placebo; per-sample allocation not given. The study sampled participants on day 63 after the first vaccine or placebo injection. The material was peripheral blood, obtained in a trial of Ad26.COV2.S vaccine versus placebo. The receptor source for this set is a person between 18 and 59 years old who received the Ad26.COV2.S COVID-19 vaccine or a placebo.

This sequence joins TRBV5-4 and TRBJ1-1, with D possibly being TRBD1 (6 bases). CDR3 length: 13 residues. Germline loops: CDR1 SGHNT, CDR2 YYREEE (reference sequence). Trimming took off 9 bases at V and 0 bases at J, with 12 bases between the two ends. CDR3 residues: CAMQGFVNTEAFF. In nucleotides, the CDR3 is TGTGCCATGCAGGGGTTCGTGAACACTGAAGCTTTCTTT.

This clone was picked up one time. V usage is TRBV30 and J usage is TRBJ1-1; 7 positions agree with TRBD1. Germline V gene sequence: CDR1 GTSNPN, CDR2 SVGIG (reference sequence). V shed 0 bases, J shed 5 bases, and the junction held 18 bases outside the gene matches. The CDR3 is 18 residues long. The chain's CDR3 is CAWSVRAGGIRMRTEAFF. The CDR3 nucleotides are TGTGCCTGGAGTGTTCGGGCAGGGGGAATAAGAATGAGGACTGAAGCTTTCTTT.

The chain combines TRBV9 with TRBJ1-3, with D perhaps matching TRBD1 (6 bases). V gave up 2 bases and J gave up 0 bases, with 15 bases separating them. There are 17 residues in the CDR3. Germline V gene data show CDR1 as SGDLS and CDR2 as YYNGEE. The CDR3 DNA reads as TGTGCCAGCAGCGTTGACAGGTACCCGAACTCTGGAAACACCATATATTTT. Protein: CASSVDRYPNSGNTIYF.

V usage is TRBV19 and J usage is TRBJ2-2; tentatively, D is TRBD1 (6 bases). The CDR3 spans 15 residues. The V end was cut by 8 bases, the J end by 5 bases, with 18 bases between. CDR1 is LNHDA and CDR2 is SQIVND in the germline V gene (reference sequence). DNA of the CDR3: TGTGCCAGTTGGGGGCAGGGGAGAAGGACCGGGGAGCTGTTTTTT. Its translation: CASWGQGRRTGELFF.

The chain joins TRBV11-2 to TRBJ2-7; 7 positions agree with TRBD2. Looked up from germline, CDR1 is SGHAT and CDR2 is FQNNGV. The V segment lost 7 bases and the J segment 13 bases; nucleotides outside the gene matches: 10. The CDR3 has 11 residues. The CDR3 DNA reads as TGTGCCAGCACCCAGGGCGGGAGTGAATACTTC. It specifies CASTQGGSEYF.

The chain employs TRBV7-2 and TRBJ2-5; 10 bases match TRBD1. Germline trimming cut 5 bases from V and 5 bases from J; bases unmatched to any gene: 8. The CDR3 is made up of 15 amino acids. Germline V gives CDR1 SGHTA, CDR2 FQGNSA. The CDR3 bases are TGTGCCAGCAGCCCCTGGACAGGGGGTTTTGAGACCCAGTACTTC. Protein product: CASSPWTGGFETQYF.

The rearrangement uses TRBV27 and TRBJ2-6, with 9 positions matching TRBD1. The CDR3 consists of 16 residues. CDR1 is MNHEY, CDR2 SMNVEV, per germline (reference sequence). With V trimmed by 4 bases and J by 4 bases, 5 bases remained unmatched. The CDR3 loop is CASSWGQGPGANVLTF. DNA of the CDR3: TGTGCCAGCAGTTGGGGACAGGGACCCGGGGCCAACGTCCTGACTTTC.

The CDR3 sequence: CASSSGTGFNDHEQYF. In nucleotides, the CDR3 is TGTGCCAGCAGCTCCGGGACAGGGTTTAATGACCACGAGCAGTACTTC. The chain has TRBV11-3 and TRBJ2-7, with TRBD1 identical over 9 bases. CDR1 and CDR2 (germline): SGHNT, YENEEA. Losses at the gene ends were 4 bases for V and 5 bases for J; bases not matched to a gene: 12. The CDR3 length is 16 residues.

This rearrangement joins TRBV5-1 to TRBJ2-2; TRBD1 agrees at 9 bases. V gave up 4 bases and J gave up 5 bases; unmatched junction bases: 12. CDR1 and CDR2 from the germline V gene are SGHRS and YFSETQ. This CDR3 has 17 residues. The CDR3 DNA reads as TGCGCCAGCAGCCGGACACCCCAGACAGGGGGGACCGGGGAGCTGTTTTTT. Protein product: CASSRTPQTGGTGELFF.

CDR3 nucleotide sequence: TGTGCCAGCAGCCGAAGTCAGACGACTGGAAACACCATATATTTT. It codes for CASSRSQTTGNTIYF. J is TRBJ1-3 and V is TRBV3-1 (or the pseudogene TRBV3-2); no clear D. The CDR3 covers 15 residues. Per germline, CDR1 LGHDT and CDR2 YNNKEL (reference sequence). Between the trimmed V and J ends, which lost 4 bases and 2 bases, there was a span of 12 bases.

This chain joins TRBV12-5 and TRBJ2-4; possibly TRBD2 for D (6 bases). Germline lookup yields CDR1 LGHNT and CDR2 FRNRAP. The CDR3 is 15 residues long. V gave up 5 bases and J gave up 8 bases, with 19 bases separating them. This CDR3 is CASGPGAGRLDIQYF. CDR3 coding DNA: TGTGCTAGTGGTCCGGGAGCAGGGCGACTGGACATTCAGTACTTC.

The CDR3 loop reads CASSQEVTLSYNEQFF. The CDR3 DNA sequence: TGCGCCAGCAGCCAAGAGGTCACTCTCTCCTACAATGAGCAGTTCTTC. This chain joins TRBV4-1 and TRBJ2-1; D is ambiguous. V was cut by 0 bases and J by 0 bases, with 9 bases left in between. Germline assignment: CDR1 MGHRA and CDR2 YSYEKL. This CDR3 spans 16 amino acids.

This clone has just a few counts. The chain has TRBV29-1 and TRBJ2-2; D perhaps matches TRBD1 (6 bases). The CDR3 loop spans 15 amino acids. V lost 7 bases and J 5 bases, leaving 20 bases between the germline ends. Germline V CDR1 and CDR2: SQVTM, ANQGSEA. This CDR3 reads CSAKTVQGRTGELFF. Written as DNA, the CDR3 is TGCAGCGCGAAAACCGTACAGGGTCGGACCGGGGAGCTGTTTTTT.

This clone was seen more than once but under ten times. CDR3: CASSQEGTNTGELFF. The CDR3, as DNA: TGTGCCAGCAGCCAAGAGGGCACGAACACCGGGGAGCTGTTTTTT. The chain joins TRBV3-1 (or the pseudogene TRBV3-2) to TRBJ2-2; no definite D call. V was shortened by 0 bases and J by 0 bases, with 5 bases between the two germline ends. From germline, CDR1 is LGHDT and CDR2 YNNKEL (reference sequence). This CDR3 has 15 amino acids.

This clone showed up just once. The rearrangement links TRBV11-3 to TRBJ2-1; unclear D gene. The CDR3 loop spans 15 amino acids. Germline lookup yields CDR1 SGHNT and CDR2 YENEEA. V lost 0 bases and J lost 3, with 9 bases in between. As DNA, the CDR3 is TGTGCCAGCAGCTTAGATTTGAACCACTACAATGAGCAGTTCTTC. Its protein is CASSLDLNHYNEQFF.

In the case of this clone: Additional DNA sequences in this sample encode the identical CDR3. The V call is TRBV6-5, the J call TRBJ2-7; 7 positions agree with TRBD1. V dropped 6 bases and J dropped 3; count of bases not matched to a gene: 5. CDR1 and CDR2 (germline): MNHEY, SVGAGI. The CDR3 is 13 residues long. CDR3 amino acids: CASSLGQNYEQYF. CDR3 bases: TGTGCCAGCAGCCTGGGACAGAACTACGAGCAGTACTTC.

This sequence joins TRBV12-3 or TRBV12-4 and TRBJ2-5; D is uncertain. The CDR3 covers 13 residues. Trimming shortened V by 1 base and J by 3 bases, and 6 bases separated the two germline ends. The CDR3 is CASSLGIKETQYF. The CDR3 DNA follows: TGTGCCAGCAGTTTAGGGATAAAAGAGACCCAGTACTTC.

The chain combines TRBV7-9 with TRBJ2-2, with D perhaps matching TRBD1 (5 bases). V gave up 2 bases and J gave up 4 bases, with 11 bases separating them. Germline V gene sequence: CDR1 SEHNR, CDR2 FQNEAQ (reference sequence). This CDR3 has 15 amino acids. DNA for the CDR3: TGTGCCAGCAGCTTATATTCCCAGGGCACCGGGGAGCTGTTTTTT. This gives the protein CASSLYSQGTGELFF.

This sequence joins TRBV20-1 and TRBJ1-1; possibly TRBD1 for D (5 bases). CDR3 length: 12 amino acids. Germline loops: CDR1 DFQATT, CDR2 SNEGSKA (reference sequence). Trimming took off 3 bases at V and 4 bases at J, with 9 bases between the two ends. CDR3 nucleotides: TGCAGTGCTAGTAGCAGGGTCACTGAAGCTTTCTTT. Encoded protein: CSASSRVTEAFF.

The chain couples TRBV9 to TRBJ2-7; D not resolved. Germline V CDR1 and CDR2: SGDLS, YYNGEE. The CDR3 extends over 14 amino acids. The ends were cut back, 0 bases at V and 3 bases at J, with 10 bases in the middle. CDR3 protein: CASSVGAGDYEQYF. In nucleotides, the CDR3 is TGTGCCAGCAGCGTAGGGGCCGGCGACTACGAGCAGTACTTC.

This chain joins TRBV7-2 and TRBJ2-1, with 7 bases matching TRBD1. V trimming: 5 bases; J trimming: 6 bases; junction bases outside the gene matches: 10. Per germline, CDR1 SGHTA and CDR2 FQGNSA. This CDR3 has 15 residues. The CDR3 here is CASSQMGQNSNEQFF. The CDR3 DNA follows: TGTGCCAGCAGCCAGATGGGACAGAACAGCAATGAGCAGTTCTTC.

This clone has a single count. The CDR3 loop reads CATSREVGLRYEAFF. The DNA for the CDR3 is TGTGCCACCAGCAGAGAGGTGGGGCTACGATATGAAGCTTTCTTT. The rearrangement uses TRBV15 and TRBJ1-1; a weak D match, TRBD1 (5 bases). V lost 0 bases, J lost 7 bases, and 15 bases lay in between. The germline V gene has CDR1 LNHNV and CDR2 YYDKDF (reference sequence). The CDR3 is 15 amino acids.

This clone was seen only once. The rearrangement uses TRBV9 and TRBJ2-3, with TRBD2 identical over 7 bases. V trimming: 4 bases; J trimming: 0 bases; junction bases outside the gene matches: 8. Per the germline V gene, CDR1 is SGDLS and CDR2 is YYNGEE. The CDR3 is made up of 16 amino acids. CDR3 residues: CASSPWTSPSTDTQYF. In DNA, the CDR3 is TGTGCCAGCAGCCCTTGGACTAGTCCTAGCACAGATACGCAGTATTTT.

The chain links TRBV29-1 to TRBJ2-2, with D hard to call. The CDR3 spans 15 residues. V dropped 7 bases and J dropped 0 bases, with 15 bases sitting between them. The germline gives CDR1 SQVTM, CDR2 ANQGSEA. The CDR3 loop reads CSAALAGANTGELFF. CDR3 DNA sequence: TGCAGCGCAGCCTTAGCTGGGGCGAACACCGGGGAGCTGTTTTTT.

The chain joins TRBV18 to TRBJ2-7; 10 bases line up with TRBD2. J gave up 4 bases and V 4 bases, and 4 bases lay outside the gene matches. Germline V gene lookup returns CDR1 KGHSH and CDR2 LQKENI. The CDR3 sequence is 14 residues long. CDR3 loop: CASSRIAGGYEQYF. In DNA, the CDR3 is TGTGCCAGCTCACGTATAGCGGGGGGTTACGAGCAGTACTTC.

The V gene is TRBV7-2, the J gene TRBJ1-3; tentatively, D is TRBD1 (6 bases). Trimming removed 5 bases from V and 1 base from J, with 9 bases in between. This CDR3 contains 14 residues. In germline, CDR1 is SGHTA, CDR2 FQGNSA. The CDR3 protein is CASSLQGSGNTIYF. The CDR3 DNA reads TGTGCCAGCAGCCTACAGGGTTCTGGAAACACCATATATTTT.

As for this clone: One end of the junction does not line up with germline, which may come from a read error. The rearrangement uses TRBV7-7 and TRBJ2-1; D unresolved. The CDR3 is 15 residues long. Germline values: CDR1 SSHAT, CDR2 FNYEAQ (reference sequence). CDR3 sequence: CASSSTRTDYNEQFF. The CDR3 DNA reads as TGTGCTAGCAGCTCGACCCGGACGGATTACAATGAGCAGTTCTTC.

The V gene is TRBV7-6, the J gene TRBJ2-7; D is unclear. V was trimmed by 5 bases and J by 4 bases, leaving 12 bases between them. Germline CDR1 is SGHVS and CDR2 is FNYEAQ. The CDR3 consists of 13 residues. The CDR3 nucleotides are TGTGCCAGCAGCCCACCCACCACATACGAGCAGTACTTC. Its translation: CASSPPTTYEQYF.

Only a few counts were recorded for this clone. The chain carries TRBV19 and TRBJ2-1, with D possibly TRBD2 on 5 matching bases. Germline CDR1 is LNHDA and CDR2 is SQIVND (reference sequence). The CDR3 loop spans 15 amino acids. Deletions cut 3 bases from V and 3 bases from J, with 12 bases between. In DNA form, the CDR3 reads TGTGCCAGTAGTATGCAACGAGGGCACTACAATGAGCAGTTCTTC. It is translated as CASSMQRGHYNEQFF.

The chain employs TRBV19 and TRBJ1-1, with D possibly being TRBD1 (5 bases). Germline CDR1 reads LNHDA; CDR2 reads SQIVND (reference sequence). The V end lost 6 bases, the J end lost 0 bases, and 20 bases lay between the germline ends. The CDR3 is 17 residues long. CDR3 region: CASRSRPGRVMNTEAFF. The DNA of the CDR3 is TGTGCCAGTAGATCTCGCCCGGGACGGGTCATGAACACTGAAGCTTTCTTT. The full variable domain, in which reference TRBV19 and TRBJ1-1 provide the parts outside the CDR3, is DGGITQSPKYLFRKEGQNVTLSCEQNLNHDAMYWYRQDPGQGLRLIYYSQIVNDFQKGDIAEGYSVSREKKESFPLTVTSAQKNPTAFYLCASRSRPGRVMNTEAFFGQGTRLTVV.

This clone was seen once. This chain uses TRBV25-1 with TRBJ1-6; D not certain. With 1 base removed from V and 5 bases from J, the gap between germline ends came to 9 bases. The CDR3 covers 15 residues. The germline V gene encodes CDR1 MGHDK and CDR2 SYGVNS. The CDR3 DNA reads as TGTGCCAGCAGTGAATTAAGCAGAGATAATTCACCCCTCCACTTT. Protein: CASSELSRDNSPLHF.